These T cell receptor beta chains were read from a single sample in a study of T-cell reconstitution after alpha-beta-depleted transplantation in children. Each CDR3 protein is one row after TCRdb ran MiXCR on the PCR reads. The sample holds about 830,000 distinct CDR3 sequences, around 15% seen once. This specimen consisted of PBMCs, mostly from graft donor cells, obtained 360 days after TCRalphabeta/CD19-depleted stem cell transplant. The source is a male patient under 18 who had a stem cell transplant for acute lymphoblastic leukemia, so the T cells may come from the graft donor. Both conserved end residues are part of each CDR3. Fields, in order: J gene, V gene, clone size, D gene, CDR3 DNA, CDR3 protein. The D gene is left open where the match is weak. Clone size is given for some rows only: seen once, a few or many times, or a class if the clone is expanded.

TRBJ1-3 TRBV29-1 - - TGCAGCGTTTTAGACCTTGGAAACACCATATATTTT CSVLDLGNTIYF
TRBJ2-7 TRBV20-1 few TRBD1 TGCAGTGCTAGGCCCGGGACAGAGTACGAGCAGTACTTC CSARPGTEYEQYF
TRBJ1-6 TRBV27 few - TGTGCCAGCAGTTGGGCAGGGGATGGTTCACCCCTCCACTTT CASSWAGDGSPLHF
TRBJ2-5 TRBV7-3 few - TGTGCCAGCAGCCAACTAGGCGGGGAAGAGACCCAGTACTTC CASSQLGGEETQYF
TRBJ2-5 TRBV20-1 few TRBD2 TGCACCGGGGGGACTAGCGGGAGCGGGGAGACCCAGTACTTC CTGGTSGSGETQYF
TRBJ1-1 TRBV3-1 few - TGTGCCAGCAGCGCATGGGCGGAGAACACTGAAGCTTTCTTT CASSAWAENTEAFF
TRBJ1-5 TRBV12-3/TRBV12-4 few - TGTGCCAGCAGTTTGACTACAGTCAATCAGCCCCAGCATTTT CASSLTTVNQPQHF
TRBJ1-5 TRBV6-1 few TRBD1 TGTGCCAGCAGTAGGAAACAGGGGAGCAATCAGCCCCAGCATTTT CASSRKQGSNQPQHF
TRBJ2-7 TRBV4-1 many TRBD1 TGCGCCAGCAGCCAGGGACAGGGTAATGTGTACGAGCAGTACTTC CASSQGQGNVYEQYF
TRBJ1-1 TRBV4-2 few TRBD1 TGTGCCAGCAGCCAAGAAGACAGGGGATTGAACACTGAAGCTTTCTTT CASSQEDRGLNTEAFF
TRBJ2-1 TRBV9 - - TGTGCCAGCAGCGTAGGGCCCTCAGGGACCAATGAGCAGTTCTTC CASSVGPSGTNEQFF
TRBJ1-3 TRBV20-1 few TRBD1 TGCAGTGCACAACAGGGGTGGGGAAACACCATATATTTT CSAQQGWGNTIYF
TRBJ1-5 TRBV9 few TRBD1 TGTGCCAGCAGCGGTGGGTACTCCGGGACAGAGAAGAATCAGCCCCAGCATTTT CASSGGYSGTEKNQPQHF
TRBJ2-7 TRBV7-9 few TRBD2 TGTGCCAGCAGCTTAGGTCCCCTGGTGAGGGAGGGCCCACACGAGCAGTACTTC CASSLGPLVREGPHEQYF
TRBJ1-1 TRBV20-1 - TRBD1 TGCAGTGTTACCCGGGACAGAGCTTTCTTT CSVTRDRAFF
TRBJ1-4 TRBV5-1 - - TGCGCCAGCAGCTTGGCTGGACAGAGGAATGAAAAACTGTTTTTT CASSLAGQRNEKLFF
TRBJ2-1 TRBV10-2 few TRBD2 TGCGCCAGTGGGACTAGCCCGATATCCTACAATGAGCAGTTCTTC CASGTSPISYNEQFF
TRBJ2-2 TRBV9 few - TGTGCCAGCAGCGTAGTTTCCCAGAACACCGGGGAGCTGTTTTTT CASSVVSQNTGELFF
TRBJ2-5 TRBV5-5 few TRBD2 TGTGCCAGCAGCTTAGCGGGAGGCCCTACGACGGAGACCCAGTACTTC CASSLAGGPTTETQYF
TRBJ1-1 TRBV29-1 - - TGCAGCGTCCTGAAATTCGGTATCCAGGGCGTGAACACTGAAGCTTTCTTT CSVLKFGIQGVNTEAFF
TRBJ2-2 TRBV7-2 many - TGTGCCAGCTTTATAGTTAATACCGGGGAGCTGTTTTTT CASFIVNTGELFF
TRBJ1-1 TRBV12-3/TRBV12-4 few TRBD1 TGTGCCAGCAGTTTAAAGGACAGGGACGGGTACACTGAAGCTTTCTTT CASSLKDRDGYTEAFF
TRBJ2-1 TRBV21-1 many - TGTGCCAGCACCGGACTAGCGGGACTCCGGAATGAGCAGTTCTTC CASTGLAGLRNEQFF
TRBJ1-1 TRBV5-1 few - TGCGCCAGCAGCTTGGTGGGGGAGGGGAACACTGAAGCTTTCTTT CASSLVGEGNTEAFF
TRBJ2-6 TRBV5-4 few TRBD1 TGTGCCAGCAGCTTTCCGACAGGGTCCGGGGCCAACGTCCTGACTTTC CASSFPTGSGANVLTF
TRBJ2-5 TRBV11-2 - TRBD2 TGTGCCAGCAGAAGTGGGGAGCGGGAGTTACCCCTCCAAGAGACCCAGTACTTC CASRSGERELPLQETQYF
TRBJ2-1 TRBV7-8 few - TGTGCCAGCAGCTCCTGGAGGGTAGCGGCCAACAATGAGCAGTTCTTC CASSSWRVAANNEQFF
TRBJ1-2 TRBV5-1 - - TGCGCCAGCAGCCTAGTAGGCCTCTATGGCTACACCTTC CASSLVGLYGYTF
TRBJ2-7 TRBV5-1 - TRBD2 TGCGCCAGCAGCTTTCGGGCGGGAGGTCAGTACGAGCAGTACTTC CASSFRAGGQYEQYF
TRBJ2-5 TRBV6-5 few TRBD2 TGTGCCAGCAGTCACATCGGGGGGCAAGAGACCCAGTACTTC CASSHIGGQETQYF
TRBJ2-7 TRBV5-1 - TRBD1 TGCGCCAGCAGCATAGAGGACAGGAGACCCTACGAGCAGTACTTC CASSIEDRRPYEQYF
TRBJ2-1 TRBV12-3/TRBV12-4 - TRBD2 TGTGCCAGCCTCGAGGGTCACCCTACTAGCGGGAGTTTGTTCTTC CASLEGHPTSGSLFF
TRBJ2-7 TRBV7-8 few - TGTGCCAGCAGCCAGCCCCTCTATTTACACGAGCAGTACTTC CASSQPLYLHEQYF
TRBJ2-7 TRBV4-1 - - TGCGCCAGCAGCCAAGAACCAGCGGGCGCCTCCTACGAGCAGTACTTC CASSQEPAGASYEQYF
TRBJ2-1 TRBV5-6 - TRBD2 TGTGCCAGCAGCTTTCTGCCTAGCGGCCCCCTAAATGAGCAGTTCTTC CASSFLPSGPLNEQFF
TRBJ2-2 TRBV4-1 - - TGCGCCAGCAGCCGCTTTTTCCAGGGAAGAACCGGGGAGCTGTTTTTT CASSRFFQGRTGELFF
TRBJ2-7 TRBV7-9 - - TGTGCCAGCAGCTTTGGGCAGCTTAGCTCCTACGAGCAGTACTTC CASSFGQLSSYEQYF
TRBJ2-2 TRBV4-1 few - TGCGCCAGCAGCCTCGGGCTCGTTGTAGCAGCGAACACCGGGGAGCTGTTTTTT CASSLGLVVAANTGELFF
TRBJ2-1 TRBV29-1 few TRBD2 TGCAGCGTTGCCGGACTAGCGGGGAGCTCCTACAATGAGCAGTTCTTC CSVAGLAGSSYNEQFF
TRBJ2-2 TRBV7-9 few TRBD2 TGTGCCAGGACCTCTAGCGGGATGGAAAACACCGGGGAGCTGTTTTTT CARTSSGMENTGELFF
TRBJ1-2 TRBV4-1 - - TGCGCCAGCAGCCAAGATAGGTCAGGGAAACCTAACTATGGCTACACCTTC CASSQDRSGKPNYGYTF
TRBJ1-2 TRBV29-1 many TRBD1 TGCAGCGCCGAGCTGACAGGGCTAAGCTCCTACACCTTC CSAELTGLSSYTF
TRBJ2-1 TRBV19 many - TGTGCCAGTATCCCTGGGGGCGGGCGGAATGAGCAGTTCTTC CASIPGGGRNEQFF
TRBJ1-5 TRBV12-3/TRBV12-4 - TRBD1 TGTGCCAGCAGTTTGGACAGGCCTTTGGAGCCCCAGCATTTT CASSLDRPLEPQHF
TRBJ2-1 TRBV5-1 many - TGCGCCAGCAGCTTGGGAGACCTCTCCTACAATGAGCAGTTCTTC CASSLGDLSYNEQFF
TRBJ2-7 TRBV7-6 many - TGTGCCAGCAGCTTAGCACACGGACGGGTCTACGAGCAGTACTTC CASSLAHGRVYEQYF
TRBJ2-1 TRBV20-1 - TRBD2 TGCTGTGCTGCCGGGACTAGCGGGAGACGGAGAACGGATGAGCAGTTCTTC CCAAGTSGRRRTDEQFF
TRBJ2-5 TRBV2 few TRBD2 TGTGCCAGCAGTGGGGTAGCGGGAGAGCTCCAAGAGACCCAGTACTTC CASSGVAGELQETQYF
TRBJ2-2 TRBV18 few - TGTGCCAGCTCACCACCTGCGGCCGGGGAGCTGTTTTTT CASSPPAAGELFF
TRBJ2-2 TRBV20-1 few - TGCAGTGCGAGGGGCCAGGGGACCGGGGAGCTGTTTTTT CSARGQGTGELFF
TRBJ1-5 TRBV12-3/TRBV12-4 - - TGTGCCAGCAGTTCGAGCAGGACGCCTTATCAGCCCCAGCATTTT CASSSSRTPYQPQHF
TRBJ1-4 TRBV29-1 few TRBD1 TGCAGCGTGCGCGACAGGGAAGCCCTAGAAAAACTGTTTTTT CSVRDREALEKLFF
TRBJ2-5 TRBV12-3/TRBV12-4 many - TGTGCCAGCAGTAACAGGGTTGAGACCCAGTACTTC CASSNRVETQYF
TRBJ2-7 TRBV5-5 - TRBD2 TGTGCCAGCAGCTTTCTGGGAATACTAGCGGACTCCTACGAGCAGTACTTC CASSFLGILADSYEQYF